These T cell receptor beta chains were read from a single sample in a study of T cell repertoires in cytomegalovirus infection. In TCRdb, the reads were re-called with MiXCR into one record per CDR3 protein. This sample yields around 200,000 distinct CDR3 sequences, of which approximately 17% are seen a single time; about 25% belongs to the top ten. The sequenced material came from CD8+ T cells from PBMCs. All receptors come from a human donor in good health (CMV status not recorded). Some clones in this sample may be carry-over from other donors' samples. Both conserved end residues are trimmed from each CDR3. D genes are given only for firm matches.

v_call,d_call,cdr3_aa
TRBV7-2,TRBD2,ASSLAAGALGETQY
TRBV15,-,ATEGTPSSYNEQF
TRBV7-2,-,ASSSLPNYSNQPQH
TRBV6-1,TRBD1,ASSPRGQIQETQY
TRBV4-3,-,ASSETGTKEGEQY
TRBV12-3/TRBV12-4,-,AEFRGRTGELF
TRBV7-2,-,ASEGLAKNIQY
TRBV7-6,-,ASSLEVLGSAEKLF
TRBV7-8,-,ASSLLGGRYNEQF
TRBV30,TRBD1,ACGGQGLTEAF
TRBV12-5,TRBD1,ASGEPRGLAYEQY
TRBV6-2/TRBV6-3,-,ASSGSPTGELF
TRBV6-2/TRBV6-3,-,ASSFLGQPNQPQH
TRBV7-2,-,ASSLARVGRLGDEKLF
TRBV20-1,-,SAGAGASEY
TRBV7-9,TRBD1,ASSLVGQGYYGYT
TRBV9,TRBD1,ASSPPGQSNQPQH
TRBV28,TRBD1,ASSLTDRGYEQY
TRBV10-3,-,AISRGTDTQY
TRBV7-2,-,ASSSASGRKDTEAF
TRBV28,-,ASSLGVNEKLF
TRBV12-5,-,ASGLVRSRLEGNTIY
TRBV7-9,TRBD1,ASSSLGQGAPGELF
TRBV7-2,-,ASSLRGTYEQY
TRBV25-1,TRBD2,ASSDSASGGEPGANVLT